A selection of T cell receptor beta chains follows, all from one sample in a study of regulatory T cells in long-lasting Graves disease. MiXCR, applied by TCRdb to the multiplex PCR reads, yields one record per CDR3 protein. The sample includes over 450,000 distinct CDR3 sequences, more than 10% of them seen just once. These data also featured in a second study, about T cells in Graves' hyperthyroidism and ophthalmopathy.

Sample: peripheral blood mononuclear cells (PBMCs), taken at new diagnosis, from a patient treated with antithyroid drugs. These receptors came from a woman aged 30 to 39 with Graves disease. The CDR3 runs from the conserved cysteine through the conserved F or W. Each record gives: D gene, clone size, J gene, V gene, CDR3 length, CDR3 DNA, CDR3 protein. A D gene is named only where the DNA matches it firmly. The size field is filled for only some rows; it gives once, few, many or a size class.

>.|.|TRBJ2-1|TRBV27|14
TGTGCCAGCAGTCCCCAGGGCTGGTACAATGAGCAGTTCTTC
CASSPQGWYNEQFF
>TRBD1|.|TRBJ1-2|TRBV12-3/TRBV12-4|16
TGTGCCAGCAGCCCGGATCCCACCGGGACAGAACATGGCTACACCTTC
CASSPDPTGTEHGYTF
>TRBD1|few|TRBJ1-4|TRBV29-1|12
TGCAGCGTTGAGGACAGGGGGAGGGAACTGTTTTTT
CSVEDRGRELFF
>.|few|TRBJ2-7|TRBV24-1|11
TGTGCCGTAGGTCGGGGCGACGAGCAGTACTTC
CAVGRGDEQYF
>TRBD1|many|TRBJ2-5|TRBV18|15
TGTGCCAGCTCACCACAGACAGGGAATGAAGAGACCCAGTACTTC
CASSPQTGNEETQYF
>.|many|TRBJ2-7|TRBV27|13
TGTGCCAGCAGTTCCGGACCGGGCTTAGAGCAGTACTTC
CASSSGPGLEQYF
>.|many|TRBJ2-3|TRBV18|14
TGTGCCAGCTCACCGGTACAGGGCGCAGATACGCAGTATTTT
CASSPVQGADTQYF
>.|few|TRBJ2-5|TRBV6-1|14
TGTGCCAGCAGCCGCCCCGGGATCTCTAAGACCCAGTACTTC
CASSRPGISKTQYF
>.|few|TRBJ1-6|TRBV27|15
TGTGCCAGCAGTTTAACAGGAAACTATAATTCACCCCTCCACTTT
CASSLTGNYNSPLHF
>TRBD2|many|TRBJ2-5|TRBV6-5|16
TGTGCCAGCAGTTCTACTAGCGGGAGAACAATGGAGACCCAGTACTTC
CASSSTSGRTMETQYF
>TRBD2|many|TRBJ2-7|TRBV18|14
TGTGCCAGCAGCCCCGGGACTACCGCCTACGAGCAGTACTTC
CASSPGTTAYEQYF
>.|many|TRBJ1-1|TRBV30|14
TGTGCCTGGAGCGTGGGACCGATGAACACTGAAGCTTTCTTT
CAWSVGPMNTEAFF
>.|many|TRBJ1-5|TRBV12-3/TRBV12-4|12
TGTGCCAGCAGTTTGATCGGTCGACCCCAGCATTTT
CASSLIGRPQHF
>.|many|TRBJ1-2|TRBV14|13
TGTGCCAGCAGCCAAGTCAGGGGAAAAGGCTACACCTTC
CASSQVRGKGYTF
>.|many|TRBJ2-2|TRBV20-1|15
TGCAGTGCTAGAGTGGTGGGAGTGGACACCGGGGAGCTGTTTTTT
CSARVVGVDTGELFF
>.|.|TRBJ2-3|TRBV10-3|14
TGTGCCATCAGTGAGATGGGACGCACAGATACGCAGTATTTT
CAISEMGRTDTQYF
>TRBD2|.|TRBJ2-3|TRBV7-2|19
TGTGCCAGCAGCCTAACCGGCCACAGACTAGCGGGAGACACAGATACGCAGTATTTT
CASSLTGHRLAGDTDTQYF
>.|.|TRBJ2-1|TRBV5-1|13
TGCGCCAGCAGCTTGGGGAGTTGGGATGAGCAGTTCTTC
CASSLGSWDEQFF
>.|many|TRBJ1-1|TRBV28|12
TGTGCCAGCAGCCCTTTCCAACGGGCGGCTTTCTTT
CASSPFQRAAFF
>.|few|TRBJ2-5|TRBV7-3|13
TGTGCCAGCAGCTTATCAGGGATCGAGACCCAGTACTTC
CASSLSGIETQYF
>TRBD1|few|TRBJ1-1|TRBV7-8|18
TGTGCCAGCAGCTTAAGTGTCGGGACAGGGGGCGCGAACACTGAAGCTTTCTTT
CASSLSVGTGGANTEAFF
>.|few|TRBJ2-7|TRBV27|13
TGTGCCAGCAGTCGGACAAGTAAGAACGAGCAGTACTTC
CASSRTSKNEQYF
>TRBD1|.|TRBJ2-4|TRBV4-3|16
TGCGCCAGCAGCCGAGACTCGACAGGGTCCGGAAACATTCAGTACTTC
CASSRDSTGSGNIQYF